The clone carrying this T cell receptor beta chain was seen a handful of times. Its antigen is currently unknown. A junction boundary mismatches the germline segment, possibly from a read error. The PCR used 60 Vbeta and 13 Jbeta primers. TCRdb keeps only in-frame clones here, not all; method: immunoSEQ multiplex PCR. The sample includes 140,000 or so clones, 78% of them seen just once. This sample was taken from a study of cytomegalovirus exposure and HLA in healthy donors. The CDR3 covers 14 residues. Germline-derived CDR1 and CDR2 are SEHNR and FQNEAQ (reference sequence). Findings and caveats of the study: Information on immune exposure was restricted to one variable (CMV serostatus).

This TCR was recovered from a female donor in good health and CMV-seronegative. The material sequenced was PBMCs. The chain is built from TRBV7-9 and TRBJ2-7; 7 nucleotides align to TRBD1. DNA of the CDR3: TGTGCCAGCAGCTTAGCGGGACAGTCGGTCCCCATCAGGTTC. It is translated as CASSLAGQSVPIRF.